This T cell receptor beta chain was sequenced in a study of blood T cell repertoires in COVID-19. Enrolled through a virtual design, the participants were between roughly 18 and 90 years of age and came from under 25 US areas. TCRdb's table, derived via immunoSEQ multiplex PCR, lists solely in-frame clones and lacks some. The sample has around 230,000 clones, 80% to 90% seen once. The germline CDR1 and CDR2 sequences are LNHDA and SQIVND (reference sequence). The CDR3 is 12 residues long. V lost 5 bases, J lost 8 bases, and 12 bases lay in between. The V gene is TRBV19, the J gene TRBJ1-2; D call uncertain. The receptor was isolated from a young man with acute COVID-19. Sequencing was done on a sample of PBMCs or T cells enriched from blood (not recorded which). The CDR3 DNA follows: TGTGCCAGTAGTCTGGTCTCCGGGGGCTACACCTTC. Translating gives CASSLVSGGYTF.